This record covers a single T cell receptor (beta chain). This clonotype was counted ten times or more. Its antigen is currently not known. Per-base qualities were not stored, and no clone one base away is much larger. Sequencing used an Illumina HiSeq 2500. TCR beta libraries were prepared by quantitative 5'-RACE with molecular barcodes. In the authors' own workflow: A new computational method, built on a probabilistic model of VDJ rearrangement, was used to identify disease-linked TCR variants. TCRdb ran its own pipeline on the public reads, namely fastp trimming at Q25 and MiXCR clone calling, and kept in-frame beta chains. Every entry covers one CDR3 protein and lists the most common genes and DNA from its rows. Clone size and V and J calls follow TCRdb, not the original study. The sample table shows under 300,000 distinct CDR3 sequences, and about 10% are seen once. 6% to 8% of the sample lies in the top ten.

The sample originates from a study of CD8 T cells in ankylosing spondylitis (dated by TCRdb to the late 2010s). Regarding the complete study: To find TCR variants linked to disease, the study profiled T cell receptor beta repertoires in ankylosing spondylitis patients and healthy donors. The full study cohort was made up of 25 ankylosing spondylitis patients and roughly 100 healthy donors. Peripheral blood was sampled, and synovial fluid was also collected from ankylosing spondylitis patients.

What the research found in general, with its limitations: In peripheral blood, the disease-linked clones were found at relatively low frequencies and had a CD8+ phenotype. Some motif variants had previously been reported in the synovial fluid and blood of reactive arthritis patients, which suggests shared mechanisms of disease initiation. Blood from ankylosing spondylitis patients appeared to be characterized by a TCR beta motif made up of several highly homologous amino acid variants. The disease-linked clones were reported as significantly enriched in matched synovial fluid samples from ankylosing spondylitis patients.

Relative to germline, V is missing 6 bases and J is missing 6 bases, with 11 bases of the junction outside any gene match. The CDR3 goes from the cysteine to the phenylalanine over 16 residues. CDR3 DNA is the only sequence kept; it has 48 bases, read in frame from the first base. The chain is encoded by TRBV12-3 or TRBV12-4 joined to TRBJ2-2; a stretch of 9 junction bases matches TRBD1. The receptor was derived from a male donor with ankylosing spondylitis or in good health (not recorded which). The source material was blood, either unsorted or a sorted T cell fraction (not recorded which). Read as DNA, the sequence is TGTGCCAGCAGGCGACCGGGACAGGGTTTTGCCGGGGAGCTGTTTTTT. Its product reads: CASRRPGQGFAGELFF.